This passage covers 30 T cell receptor beta chains from one sample sequenced in a study of T-cell memory formation after mild COVID-19 (dated by TCRdb to about 2021). Library preparation was by 5' RACE. Instrument on record: Illumina NovaSeq 6000. The public reads were quality trimmed at Q25 with fastp and then assembled into clones with MiXCR by TCRdb, keeping productive beta chains. Entries that share a CDR3 protein sequence are merged under the most common genes and DNA. This sample comprises roughly 600,000 distinct CDR3 sequences, about a sixth of them detected only once. Of the sample, approximately 12% is held by the ten largest clones. Source material: PBMCs or a T cell subset sorted from them (not recorded which). These receptors were obtained from an adult woman who had mild COVID-19 (a few samples of this study predate the infection). The sample titles of this study are shuffled in the database, so cell type and time point are left out; the donor was told from shared clones.

This clonotype came up a few times. This chain links TRBV20-1 with TRBJ1-1, with D possibly being TRBD1 (6 bases). CDR3 size: 14 residues. CDR1 is DFQATT, CDR2 SNEGSKA, per germline (reference sequence). Trimming left V 6 bases short and J 6 bases short, with 20 bases between. For the CDR3, the DNA is TGCAGTGCCGCCGGTGGGACTCAGGGGTCTGAAGCTTTCTTT. This sequence encodes CSAAGGTQGSEAFF.

This clonotype has a handful of counts. The chain links TRBV20-1 to TRBJ1-2; TRBD1 is a possible D gene (5 bases). V gave up 0 bases and J gave up 3 bases, with 5 bases separating them. Germline V lookup: CDR1 DFQATT, CDR2 SNEGSKA (reference sequence). The CDR3 is 12 residues long. The CDR3 loop is CSAREGHYGYTF. The DNA for the CDR3 is TGCAGTGCTAGAGAGGGGCACTATGGCTACACCTTC.

This clonotype was seen many times. The rearrangement links TRBV3-1 to TRBJ2-6; possibly TRBD1 or TRBD2 for D (6 bases each). CDR1 is LGHDT and CDR2 is YNNKEL in the germline V gene (reference sequence). CDR3 length: 17 residues. V dropped 5 bases and J dropped 1 base, with 15 bases sitting between them. The CDR3 reads CASSDLGGPSGANVLTF. CDR3 sequence (DNA): TGTGCCAGCAGCGACCTAGGGGGGCCTTCTGGGGCCAACGTCCTGACTTTC.

The chain carries TRBV4-3 and TRBJ2-6, with TRBD1 matching 10 bases. The CDR3 totals 19 residues. Per germline, CDR1 LGHNA and CDR2 YSLEER. Unmatched junction bases numbered 6, after V lost 0 bases and J lost 1 base. The DNA for the CDR3 is TGCGCCAGCAGCCAAGACCTCGGACAGGGGGTTTCTGGGGCCAACGTCCTGACTTTC. Its protein product is CASSQDLGQGVSGANVLTF.

This clonotype was counted only a few times. CDR3 nucleotides: TGTGCCAGCAGCTTGTGGCCGGCCACACGCACAGATACGCAGTATTTT. This encodes CASSLWPATRTDTQYF. The chain couples TRBV5-4 to TRBJ2-3; D gene uncertain. CDR1 is SGHNT, CDR2 YYREEE, per germline (reference sequence). V lost 1 base to trimming and J lost 1 base, with 13 bases between them. The CDR3 totals 16 residues.

This clonotype was seen a handful of times. The V gene is TRBV7-8, the J gene TRBJ2-1; a weak D match, TRBD1 (5 bases). V lost 7 bases, J lost 6 bases, and 10 bases lay in between. This CDR3 comprises 12 residues. Per the germline V gene, CDR1 is SGHVS and CDR2 is FQNEAQ. This chain's CDR3 is CASTPTGNEQFF. The CDR3 DNA reads as TGTGCCAGCACCCCAACAGGCAATGAGCAGTTCTTC.

J is TRBJ2-3 and V is TRBV24-1, with 7 bases fitting TRBD2. The trim removed 4 bases at V and 3 bases at J, leaving 9 bases unmatched. CDR1 and CDR2 (germline): KGHDR, SFDVKD. The CDR3 has 16 residues. The CDR3 here is CATSDRRDYQTDTQYF. The CDR3, as DNA: TGTGCCACCAGTGACCGGCGGGACTACCAAACAGATACGCAGTATTTT.

The V gene is TRBV27, the J gene TRBJ2-7; D is ambiguous. V lost 6 bases to trimming and J lost 4 bases, with 10 bases between them. The germline gives CDR1 MNHEY, CDR2 SMNVEV (reference sequence). This CDR3 comprises 12 residues. The DNA for the CDR3 is TGTGCCAGCAGATCCGGGCCATACGAGCAGTACTTC. Its protein is CASRSGPYEQYF.

The V and J genes are TRBV4-1 and TRBJ1-1; D is ambiguous. Germline loops: CDR1 MGHRA, CDR2 YSYEKL. This CDR3 comprises 15 residues. V was shortened by 2 bases and J by 7 bases, with 17 bases between the two germline ends. DNA of the CDR3: TGCGCCAGCAGCCAAAAATACGGGCCGGCGGATGAAGCTTTCTTT. Amino acids: CASSQKYGPADEAFF.

Only a few counts were recorded for this clonotype. In DNA, the CDR3 is TGTGCCAGCAGCTTAGGACTAGCGGGAGGCCGAGGCACCGGGGAGCTGTTTTTT. Protein sequence: CASSLGLAGGRGTGELFF. V and J are TRBV7-9 and TRBJ2-2, with 13 positions matching TRBD2. CDR3 size: 18 residues. Looked up from germline, CDR1 is SEHNR and CDR2 is FQNEAQ (reference sequence). Trimming at V came to 1 base and at J to 4 bases, leaving 6 bases not matched to a gene.

This rearrangement joins TRBV7-2 to TRBJ2-7; D perhaps matches TRBD2 (5 bases). V was pared by 5 bases and J by 4 bases, with 15 bases between. The length of the CDR3 is 14 residues. The germline V gene has CDR1 SGHTA and CDR2 FQGNSA. This CDR3 is CASSPALSEYEQYF. The CDR3 coding sequence is TGTGCCAGCAGCCCCGCGCTTAGCGAGTACGAGCAGTACTTC.

The CDR3 sequence: CASTREGIYNEQFF. The DNA of the CDR3 is TGTGCCAGTACTAGAGAAGGGATATACAATGAGCAGTTCTTC. The chain carries TRBV19 and TRBJ2-1; unclear D gene. Germline V gives CDR1 LNHDA, CDR2 SQIVND (reference sequence). With 7 bases removed from V and 4 bases from J, the gap between germline ends came to 14 bases. There are 14 residues in the CDR3.

This clonotype was recorded a few times. The V gene is TRBV9, the J gene TRBJ2-1; possible D gene TRBD2, 6 bases. The germline CDR1 and CDR2 sequences are SGDLS and YYNGEE. The CDR3 covers 15 residues. With 0 bases removed from V and 2 bases from J, the gap between germline ends came to 9 bases. The CDR3 DNA follows: TGTGCCAGCAGCGTAGTAGCGGACCCCTACAATGAGCAGTTCTTC. It yields the protein CASSVVADPYNEQFF.

This clonotype showed up just a few times. The chain employs TRBV7-3 and TRBJ2-1, with D unresolved. CDR3 length: 13 amino acids. Germline loops: CDR1 SGHTA, CDR2 FQGTGA. V was shortened by 2 bases and J by 8 bases, with 10 bases between the two germline ends. In DNA form, the CDR3 reads TGTGCCAGCAGCTTATCGGTTAGGGATGAGCAGTTCTTC. It is translated as CASSLSVRDEQFF.

This clonotype was seen a few times. This chain uses TRBV12-3 or TRBV12-4 with TRBJ2-7; 10 nucleotides align to TRBD1. The CDR3 loop spans 14 amino acids. The trim removed 5 bases at V and 5 bases at J, leaving 6 bases unmatched. The CDR3 here is CASSPRQGANEQYF. The CDR3 nucleotides are TGTGCCAGCAGTCCTCGACAGGGGGCTAACGAGCAGTACTTC.

The chain links TRBV24-1 to TRBJ2-7; the match to TRBD2 covers 9 bases. CDR3 length: 13 amino acids. V dropped 3 bases and J dropped 7; count of bases not matched to a gene: 3. Germline V gene lookup returns CDR1 KGHDR and CDR2 SFDVKD. The CDR3 sequence: CATSDGLAREQYF. The DNA for the CDR3 is TGTGCCACCAGTGATGGACTAGCGAGAGAGCAGTACTTC.

The rearrangement joins TRBV12-3 or TRBV12-4 to TRBJ1-3, with D hard to call. CDR3 length equals 13 residues. V lost 6 bases, J lost 2 bases, and 8 bases lay in between. The CDR3 DNA follows: TGTGCCAGCAGAGGCAGCACTGGAAACACCATATATTTT. Translating it yields CASRGSTGNTIYF.

The chain combines TRBV4-2 with TRBJ1-1; maybe TRBD1 (5 bases). Between the trimmed V and J ends, which lost 4 bases and 3 bases, there was a span of 15 bases. The CDR3 extends over 15 amino acids. The germline V gene has CDR1 LGHNA and CDR2 YNFKEQ. The CDR3 region is CASSPAGRGHTEAFF. DNA of the CDR3: TGTGCCAGCAGCCCAGCAGGGAGGGGACACACTGAAGCTTTCTTT.

J is TRBJ1-2 and V is TRBV12-3 or TRBV12-4; D is unresolved. The V and J ends lost 1 base and 0 bases respectively, with 9 bases between them. The CDR3 has 15 residues. The CDR3 spells CASSLVATANYGYTF. CDR3 DNA: TGTGCCAGCAGTTTAGTGGCTACAGCTAACTATGGCTACACCTTC.

This clonotype occurred a few times. The gene calls are TRBV7-2 and TRBJ1-5; no firm D call. The CDR3 is made up of 14 amino acids. Germline V lookup: CDR1 SGHTA, CDR2 FQGNSA. V was trimmed by 5 bases and J by 7 bases, leaving 15 bases between them. CDR3 DNA: TGTGCCAGCAGCGAAATGGGCGGCATCCAGCCCCAGCATTTT. Translated: CASSEMGGIQPQHF. Complete variable domain (other parts from reference TRBV7-2 and TRBJ1-5): GAGVSQSPSNKVTEKGKDVELRCDPISGHTALYWYRQSLGQGLEFLIYFQGNSAPDKSGLPSDRFSAERTGGSVSTLTIQRTQQEDSAVYLCASSEMGGIQPQHFGDGTRLSIL.

V is TRBV29-1 and J is TRBJ2-1; 11 bases map to TRBD1. With 7 bases clipped from V and 7 bases from J, the junction kept 9 bases outside the gene matches. The CDR3 sequence is 14 residues long. Germline V gene lookup returns CDR1 SQVTM and CDR2 ANQGSEA. CDR3 DNA: TGCAGCGGGGACAGGGGGAAGGAGGGGAATGAGCAGTTCTTC. Protein sequence: CSGDRGKEGNEQFF.

This clonotype has just a few counts. The rearrangement links TRBV6-2 or TRBV6-3 to TRBJ1-5, with a possible D match to TRBD1 (6 bases). Germline V lookup: CDR1 MNHEY, CDR2 SVGEGT. The CDR3 consists of 15 residues. The V and J ends lost 6 bases and 3 bases respectively, with 15 bases between them. CDR3 sequence reads: CASSSGGGYNQPQHF. The CDR3, as DNA: TGTGCCAGCAGCTCGGGAGGGGGGTACAATCAGCCCCAGCATTTT.

This clonotype has more than one count but fewer than ten. The rearrangement links TRBV24-1 to TRBJ2-1, with TRBD2 matching over 12 bases. From germline, CDR1 is KGHDR and CDR2 SFDVKD. The CDR3 sequence is 18 residues long. The V segment lost 0 bases and the J segment 1 base; nucleotides outside the gene matches: 3. Here the CDR3 reads CATSDLGTSGRSYNEQFF. For the CDR3, the DNA is TGTGCCACCAGTGATTTGGGGACTAGCGGGCGGTCCTACAATGAGCAGTTCTTC.

The count of this clonotype is one. The V call is TRBV7-6, the J call TRBJ2-7; no definite D call. The length of the CDR3 is 12 residues. V lost 1 base to trimming and J lost 5 bases, with 6 bases between them. Germline V CDR1 and CDR2: SGHVS, FNYEAQ. Here the CDR3 DNA reads TGTGCCAGCAGCTTAGTTACAAACGAGCAGTACTTC. It translates to CASSLVTNEQYF.

The chain links TRBV30 to TRBJ1-1; D gene ambiguous. Germline V gene sequence: CDR1 GTSNPN, CDR2 SVGIG (reference sequence). This CDR3 is built from 12 residues. Between the trimmed V and J ends, which lost 2 bases and 3 bases, there was a span of 7 bases. The CDR3 sequence is CAWSIGYTEAFF. The CDR3 coding sequence is TGTGCCTGGAGTATAGGATACACTGAAGCTTTCTTT. The whole variable domain, remainder taken from reference TRBV30 and TRBJ1-1, is SQTIHQWPATLVQPVGSPLSLECTVEGTSNPNLYWYRQAAGRGLQLLFYSVGIGQISSEVPQNLSASRPQDRQFILSSKKLLLSDSGFYLCAWSIGYTEAFFGQGTRLTVV.

This clonotype showed up just a few times. The chain employs TRBV20-1 and TRBJ1-2; the D gene is possibly TRBD1 (5 bases). The CDR3 is made up of 13 amino acids. Germline CDR1 is DFQATT and CDR2 is SNEGSKA (reference sequence). V was clipped by 6 bases and J by 4 bases, with 15 bases between them. Here the CDR3 DNA reads TGCAGTGCAACCGGGACCGTCGGCTATGGCTACACCTTC. Translating it yields CSATGTVGYGYTF.

This clonotype appeared once. The rearrangement links TRBV15 to TRBJ2-5; 8 bases fit TRBD2. With 11 bases clipped from V and 4 bases from J, the junction kept 6 bases outside the gene matches. The V gene's germline CDR1 is LNHNV and CDR2 YYDKDF (reference sequence). The CDR3 consists of 12 residues. CDR3 amino acids: CAAGGAPETQYF. The CDR3 bases are TGTGCCGCGGGGGGAGCCCCAGAGACCCAGTACTTC.

The chain employs TRBV29-1 and TRBJ1-1; D might be TRBD1 (6 bases). Per germline, CDR1 SQVTM and CDR2 ANQGSEA. This CDR3 has 13 amino acids. The V end was cut by 7 bases, the J end by 4 bases, with 16 bases between. The CDR3 sequence is CSAFRGGVTEAFF. The CDR3 nucleotides read TGCAGCGCGTTCAGGGGTGGGGTCACTGAAGCTTTCTTT.

This chain joins TRBV5-4 and TRBJ2-3; 12 positions match TRBD2. The CDR3 sequence is 16 residues long. V was clipped by 4 bases and J by 0 bases; unmatched bases: 3. From germline, CDR1 is SGHNT and CDR2 YYREEE (reference sequence). CDR3 sequence (DNA): TGTGCCAGCAGCACTAGCGGGAGGAAAAGCACAGATACGCAGTATTTT. Residues: CASSTSGRKSTDTQYF.

In this sample, this clonotype turned up a few times. V usage is TRBV7-7 and J usage is TRBJ1-1; 11 bases match TRBD1. The CDR3 is 19 residues long. CDR1 SSHAT and CDR2 FNYEAQ come from the germline V gene (reference sequence). The V and J ends lost 1 base and 1 base, in that order; junction bases with no gene match: 11. The DNA for the CDR3 is TGTGCCAGCAGCTTAGGCTTACGGGACAGGGGGATGGAGAACACTGAAGCTTTCTTT. It encodes CASSLGLRDRGMENTEAFF.